The 2 T cell receptor beta chains below all came from one sample that was sequenced in a study of tumor and adjacent non-tumor tissue in lung cancer. Three rounds of nested PCR, following a modified ARM-PCR protocol, produced the TCRbeta library. TCRdb passed the multiplex PCR reads through MiXCR, listing each CDR3 protein once. The repertoire holds about 75,000 distinct CDR3 sequences, with roughly 75% as singletons. No cell sorting was done before RNA was extracted from the tissue. This non-tumor lung sample came from over 3 cm beyond the tumor edge. Sequencing input: distant non-tumor lung tissue. The receptors were sampled from a woman in her fifties or sixties with non-small cell lung cancer.

This clonotype was counted many times. The rearrangement uses TRBV14 and TRBJ2-7; a weak D match, TRBD1 (5 bases). This CDR3 contains 17 residues. The V end was cut by 0 bases, the J end by 4 bases, with 19 bases between. Per the germline V gene, CDR1 is SGHDN and CDR2 is FVKESK. The CDR3 loop is CASSQDHRTENVYEQYF. In nucleotides, the CDR3 is TGTGCCAGCAGCCAAGATCACAGGACCGAAAATGTTTACGAGCAGTACTTC.

Of note for this clonotype: An end of the junction does not agree with germline; a read error may underlie this. The rearrangement links TRBV11-2 to TRBJ1-6, with D tentatively TRBD1 (5 bases). Germline V gene sequence: CDR1 SGHAT, CDR2 FQNNGV. There are 13 residues in the CDR3. The CDR3 region is CANSLAGRSPLNF. CDR3 nucleotide sequence: TGTGCCAACAGCTTAGCGGGGCGTTCACCCCTCAACTTT. The variable domain in full, with the rest retrieved from reference TRBV11-2 and TRBJ1-6, is EAGVAQSPRYKIIEKRQSVAFWCNPISGHATLYWYQQILGQGPKLLIQFQNNGVVDDSQLPKDRFSAERLKGVDSTLKIQPAKLEDSAVYLCANSLAGRSPLNFGNGTRLTVT.